The clone carrying this TCR beta chain has a handful of counts. Trimming shortened V by 0 bases and J by 2 bases, and 11 bases separated the two germline ends. The length of the CDR3 is 17 residues. CDR1 is MNHEY and CDR2 is SVGAGI in the germline V gene. Using its own MiXCR run on the RT-PCR reads, TCRdb lists one record per CDR3 protein. This table holds almost 700,000 distinct CDR3 sequences, 13% to 15% found once. The chain carries TRBV6-5 and TRBJ2-6; the D call may be TRBD1 or TRBD2 (5 bases each). Material for sequencing was memory CD4+ T cells from blood. The TCR was taken from a female donor in good health, serving as a healthy control. This CDR3 is CASSYSMQGAGANVLTF. The CDR3 region has the DNA TGTGCCAGCAGTTACTCGATGCAGGGAGCTGGGGCCAACGTCCTGACTTTC.